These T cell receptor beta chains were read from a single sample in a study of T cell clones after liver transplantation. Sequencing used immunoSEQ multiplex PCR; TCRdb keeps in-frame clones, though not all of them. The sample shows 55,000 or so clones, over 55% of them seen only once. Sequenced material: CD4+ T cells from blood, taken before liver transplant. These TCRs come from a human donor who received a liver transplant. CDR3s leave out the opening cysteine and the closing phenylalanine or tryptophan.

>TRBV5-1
ASSSLGLADTQY
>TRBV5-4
ASSSGQISTDTQY
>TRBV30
AYTGAGNQPQH
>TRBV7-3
ASSLNGGAQDTQY
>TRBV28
ASRPGRDEQY
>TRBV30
AWSPPGQVYEQY
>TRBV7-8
ASSSHSWTGGGEKLF
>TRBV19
ASMRDPDRNNQPQH
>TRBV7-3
ASSPHGLAGGDNEQF
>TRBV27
ASRRPGPNTGELF
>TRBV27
ASSPTALLDTEAF
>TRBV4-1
ASQFQGGEKLF
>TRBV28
ASSAREGANEKLF
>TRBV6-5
ASSYDKTPGNTIY
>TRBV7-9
ASSSEGQGRTIY
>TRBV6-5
ASSYNRNYEQY
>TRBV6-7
ASRRRDRGFISSYEQY
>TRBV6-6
ASSYSGAGYT
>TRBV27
ASSRTSGGYYEQY
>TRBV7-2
ASSISGTTSYNEQF
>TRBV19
ASSVIRGNEQF
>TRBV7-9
ASSWAGRGSKDEQY
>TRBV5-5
ASSFGFNTEAF
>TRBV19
ASSTKTSGGGRGSYEQY
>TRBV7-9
ASSSYRGREGYT
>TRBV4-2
ASSQDGFAQGATYEQY
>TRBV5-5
ASSAGQGQDEQY
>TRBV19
ATLDRGNTGELF
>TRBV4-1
ASSQDEIRQGANYGYT
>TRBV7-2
ASSPGQGPDTIY
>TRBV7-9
ASSLEGGNSYNSPLH
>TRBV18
ASSPVGVSNQPQH
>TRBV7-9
ASSLFAGGYNEQF
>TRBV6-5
ASSYSSSSVQY
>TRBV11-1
ASSQPGTDYNEQF
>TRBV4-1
ASSQDERGGPNYGYT
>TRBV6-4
ARKGSGQGYEQY
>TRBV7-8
ASSLTRGPRNYNSPLH
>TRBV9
ASSVQVSTNEKLF
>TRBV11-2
ASRGQGSNSPLH
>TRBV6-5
ASSYGRTGIKTEAF
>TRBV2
ASSEDRALRGYT
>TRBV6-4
ASSVTGNGNQPQH
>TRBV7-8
ASSPYRLAGGLSSYEQY
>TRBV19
ASSATGSDEQY
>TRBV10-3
AITSGGYNEQF
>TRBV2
ASSSGQTSTDTQY
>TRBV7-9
ASSIGHVNEKLF
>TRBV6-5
ASSSGTGGVKLF
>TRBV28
ASSVPTGTFYGYT
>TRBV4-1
ASSQGGGLSNYGYT
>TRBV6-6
ASRKGADSYEQY
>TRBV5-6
ASSLRGGWTDTQY